The 12 T cell receptor beta chains presented below share a single source sample, sequenced in a study of early T cells in non-severe SARS-CoV-2 infection. Each CDR3 protein gets one entry after TCRdb re-called the 5' RACE reads with MiXCR. Counted here are about 52,000 distinct CDR3 sequences, approximately 9.9% occurring once; the ten biggest clones make up 13%. The material sequenced was whole blood. These receptors came from an adult who was a healthcare worker with PCR-confirmed SARS-CoV-2 infection or an uninfected control (not recorded which).

In this sample, this clonotype turned up many times. This rearrangement joins TRBV29-1 to TRBJ2-2; a weak D match, TRBD1 (7 bases). From germline, CDR1 is SQVTM and CDR2 ANQGSEA. Trimming left V 4 bases short and J 4 bases short, with 10 bases between. The CDR3 is made up of 13 amino acids. The CDR3 bases are TGCAGCGTTGCGCAGGGGGGCACCGGGGAGCTGTTTTTT. This translates into CSVAQGGTGELFF.

This clonotype occurred many times. This chain joins TRBV10-3 and TRBJ2-1; weak D call: TRBD1 (5 bases). V was clipped by 8 bases and J by 0 bases, with 11 bases between them. This CDR3 region has 14 residues. The germline CDR1 and CDR2 sequences are ENHRY and SYGVKD. CDR3 nucleotides: TGTGCCATCGGGGCCTCCAGCTCCTACAATGAGCAGTTCTTC. Residues: CAIGASSSYNEQFF.

This clonotype was seen ten or more times. V usage is TRBV5-1 and J usage is TRBJ2-1; D unresolved. Germline CDR1 reads SGHRS; CDR2 reads YFSETQ. The CDR3 sequence is 14 residues long. V was clipped by 1 base and J by 2 bases, with 7 bases between them. DNA of the CDR3: TGCGCCAGCAGCTTGAGGGTGGCCTACAATGAGCAGTTCTTC. It is translated as CASSLRVAYNEQFF.

The chain couples TRBV6-2 or TRBV6-3 to TRBJ2-4, with D maybe TRBD2 (5 bases). Germline values: CDR1 MNHEY, CDR2 SVGEGT. The CDR3 has 18 amino acids. V shed 5 bases and J shed 0 bases, with 20 bases lying between them. As DNA, the CDR3 is TGTGCCAGCAGTCAACCCCGGGAAGAGATATTAGCCAAAAACATTCAGTACTTC. Its protein is CASSQPREEILAKNIQYF.

Many counts were recorded for this clonotype. This rearrangement joins TRBV6-2 or TRBV6-3 to TRBJ1-1; possible D gene TRBD1, 6 bases. The CDR3 runs 14 residues. Germline CDR1 and CDR2: MNHEY and SVGEGT. Trimming removed 6 bases from V and 0 bases from J, with 11 bases in between. CDR3 region: CASRPDSMNTEAFF. CDR3 coding DNA: TGTGCCAGCAGGCCGGACAGCATGAACACTGAAGCTTTCTTT.

The chain carries TRBV20-1 and TRBJ1-2; 7 nucleotides agree with TRBD1. Germline V gene lookup returns CDR1 DFQATT and CDR2 SNEGSKA (reference sequence). The CDR3 has 14 residues. V shed 8 bases and J 1 base; nucleotides not matched to a gene: 10. As DNA, the CDR3 is TGCAGTACCGACAGGGTCCTTTTTAACTATGGCTACACCTTC. Translation gives CSTDRVLFNYGYTF.

This clonotype was found a few times. J is TRBJ1-2 and V is TRBV5-1; perhaps TRBD1 as D (5 bases). Trimming removed 3 bases from V and 6 bases from J, with 18 bases in between. CDR3 length: 15 amino acids. Germline assignment: CDR1 SGHRS and CDR2 YFSETQ. The chain's CDR3 is CASSWRDDSINGYTF. CDR3 coding DNA: TGCGCCAGCAGCTGGAGAGATGACAGCATAAATGGCTACACCTTC.

In this sample, this clonotype turned up a few times. The V and J genes are TRBV14 and TRBJ2-1; D unclear. The V gene lost 0 bases and the J gene lost 0 bases, with 15 bases spanning the gap. Germline values: CDR1 SGHDN, CDR2 FVKESK. The CDR3 length is 18 residues. The CDR3 loop reads CASSQDLIQTISYNEQFF. CDR3 bases: TGTGCCAGCAGCCAAGATCTTATCCAGACCATCTCCTACAATGAGCAGTTCTTC.

This clonotype has a count of ten or more. The chain carries TRBV2 and TRBJ2-5; no firm D call. CDR1 is SNHLY, CDR2 FYNNEI, per germline. The CDR3 has 13 amino acids. With 8 bases removed from V and 5 bases from J, the gap between germline ends came to 15 bases. As DNA, the CDR3 is TGTGCCAGCGTCCTTGAGCGAATGGAGACCCAGTACTTC. This codes for CASVLERMETQYF. The variable domain in full, completed from reference TRBV2 and TRBJ2-5, reads EPEVTQTPSHQVTQMGQEVILRCVPISNHLYFYWYRQILGQKVEFLVSFYNNEISEKSEIFDDQFSVERPDGSNFTLKIRSTKLEDSAMYFCASVLERMETQYFGPGTRLLVL.

This clonotype was detected ten times or more. V gene TRBV3-1 combines with J gene TRBJ2-1, with D perhaps TRBD1 or TRBD2 (6 bases each). The CDR3 runs to 15 residues. Germline V CDR1 and CDR2: LGHDT, YNNKEL (reference sequence). V was cut by 0 bases and J by 6 bases, with 12 bases left in between. The CDR3 DNA is TGTGCCAGCAGCCAAGATGGGGGGCGCGCCAATGAGCAGTTCTTC. It is translated as CASSQDGGRANEQFF.

The chain employs TRBV28 and TRBJ2-5; D is unresolved. Trimming took 7 bases from V and 6 from J, leaving 12 bases between them. Per germline, CDR1 MDHEN and CDR2 SYDVKM. This CDR3 is built from 12 residues. CDR3 amino acids: CASTSPRKTQYF. CDR3 coding DNA: TGTGCCAGCACCTCGCCGAGGAAGACCCAGTACTTC.

This clonotype has a handful of counts. The chain recombines TRBV20-1 with TRBJ1-5, with unresolved D. The CDR3 totals 15 residues. The ends were cut back, 6 bases at V and 3 bases at J, with 18 bases in the middle. The germline V gene has CDR1 DFQATT and CDR2 SNEGSKA (reference sequence). The CDR3 nucleotides read TGCAGTGCCCGAAGGAGCTGGGATACCAATCAGCCCCAGCATTTT. This encodes CSARRSWDTNQPQHF.